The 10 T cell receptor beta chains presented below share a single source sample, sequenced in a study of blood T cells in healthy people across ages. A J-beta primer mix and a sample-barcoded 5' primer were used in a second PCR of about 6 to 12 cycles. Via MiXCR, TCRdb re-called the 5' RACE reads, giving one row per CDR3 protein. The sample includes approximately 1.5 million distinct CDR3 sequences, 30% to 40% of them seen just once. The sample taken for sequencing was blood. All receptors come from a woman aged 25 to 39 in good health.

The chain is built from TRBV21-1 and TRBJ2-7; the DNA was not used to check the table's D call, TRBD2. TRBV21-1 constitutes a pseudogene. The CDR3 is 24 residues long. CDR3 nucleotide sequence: TGTGCCAGCAGCAAAGGGCTGCGAGAGGGGGTCATTTGGGTAGCGGGAGTCCCGGTCTGGGAGCAGTACTTC. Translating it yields CASSKGLREGVIWVAGVPVWEQYF.

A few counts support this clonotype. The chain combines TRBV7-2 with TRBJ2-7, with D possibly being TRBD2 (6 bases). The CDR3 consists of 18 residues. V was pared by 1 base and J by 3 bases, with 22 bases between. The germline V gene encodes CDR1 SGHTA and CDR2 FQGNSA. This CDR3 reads CASSLDYRTAGSLYEQYF. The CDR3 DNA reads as TGTGCCAGCAGCTTAGATTATCGTACGGCGGGATCCCTCTACGAGCAGTACTTC.

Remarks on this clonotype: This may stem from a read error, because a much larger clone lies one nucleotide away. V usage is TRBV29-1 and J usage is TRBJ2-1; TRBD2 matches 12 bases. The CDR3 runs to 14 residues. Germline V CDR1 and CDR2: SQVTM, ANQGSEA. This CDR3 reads CNVPPSGREYGQFF. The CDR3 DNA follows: TGCAACGTACCCCCTAGCGGGAGGGAATATGGGCAGTTCTTC.

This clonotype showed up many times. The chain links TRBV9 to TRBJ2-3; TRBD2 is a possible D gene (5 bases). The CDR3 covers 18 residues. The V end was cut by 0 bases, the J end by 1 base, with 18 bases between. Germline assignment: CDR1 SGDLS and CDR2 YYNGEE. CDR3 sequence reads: CASSVDLRRVRGTDTQYF. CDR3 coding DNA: TGTGCCAGCAGCGTAGACCTAAGGCGGGTAAGAGGCACAGATACGCAGTATTTT.

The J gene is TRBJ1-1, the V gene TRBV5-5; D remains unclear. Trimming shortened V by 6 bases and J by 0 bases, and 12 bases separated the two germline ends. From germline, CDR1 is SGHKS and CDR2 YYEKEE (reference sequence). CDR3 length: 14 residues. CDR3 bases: TGTGCCAGCATTCCCCGGACGGTGAACACTGAAGCTTTCTTT. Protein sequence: CASIPRTVNTEAFF. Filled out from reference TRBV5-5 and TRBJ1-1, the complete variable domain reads DAGVTQSPTHLIKTRGQQVTLRCSPISGHKSVSWYQQVLGQGPQFIFQYYEKEERGRGNFPDRFSARQFPNYSSELNVNALLLGDSALYLCASIPRTVNTEAFFGQGTRLTVV.

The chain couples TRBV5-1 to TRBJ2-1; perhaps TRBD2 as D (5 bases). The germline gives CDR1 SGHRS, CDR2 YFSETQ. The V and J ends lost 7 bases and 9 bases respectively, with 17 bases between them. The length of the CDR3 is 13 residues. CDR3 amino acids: CASGRDEGGEQFF. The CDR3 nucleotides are TGCGCCAGCGGCCGGGATGAGGGCGGTGAGCAGTTCTTC.

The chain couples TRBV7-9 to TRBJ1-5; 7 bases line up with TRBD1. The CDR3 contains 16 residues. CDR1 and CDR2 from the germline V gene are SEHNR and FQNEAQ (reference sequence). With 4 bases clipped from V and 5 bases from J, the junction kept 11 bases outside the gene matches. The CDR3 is CASSSRGGGVDQPQHF. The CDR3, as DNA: TGTGCCAGCAGCTCCCGTGGAGGGGGCGTGGATCAGCCCCAGCATTTT.

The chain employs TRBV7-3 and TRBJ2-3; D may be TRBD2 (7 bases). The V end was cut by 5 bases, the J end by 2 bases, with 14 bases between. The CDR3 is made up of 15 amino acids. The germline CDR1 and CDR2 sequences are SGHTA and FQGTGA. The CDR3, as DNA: TGTGCCAGCAGCCGATGGGGGGGCGTCACAGATACGCAGTATTTT. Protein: CASSRWGGVTDTQYF.

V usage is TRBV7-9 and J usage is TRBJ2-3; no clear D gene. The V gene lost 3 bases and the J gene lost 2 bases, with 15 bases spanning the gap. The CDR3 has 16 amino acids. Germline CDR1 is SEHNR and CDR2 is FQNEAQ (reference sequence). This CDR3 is CASSFYSRRYTDTQYF. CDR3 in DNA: TGTGCCAGCAGCTTTTATTCGAGACGGTACACAGATACGCAGTATTTT.

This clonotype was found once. The CDR3, as DNA: TGTGCCAGCAGGTACGCGGGAGTGGTGGATACGCAGTATTTT. It is translated as CASRYAGVVDTQYF. The chain carries TRBV28 and TRBJ2-3; 7 bases align to TRBD2. CDR3 length equals 14 residues. Trimming at V came to 6 bases and at J to 6 bases, leaving 9 bases not matched to a gene. Germline CDR1 reads MDHEN; CDR2 reads SYDVKM.